The rows below give T cell receptor beta chains drawn from one sample of a study of somatic mutations in cytotoxic T cells in rheumatoid arthritis. Profiling relied on immunoSEQ multiplex PCR, and the TCRdb table lists in-frame clones only, not all of them. The data show about 19,000 clones, with 85% seen just once and 5.5% to 8% held by the top ten. Source material: CD8+ T cells sorted from blood. These receptors were collected from a middle-aged woman with rheumatoid arthritis. CDR3s include the opening cysteine and the closing phenylalanine or tryptophan. D genes are given only for firm matches. Clone size is given for some rows only: seen once, a few or many times, or a class if the clone is expanded.

DNA	CDR3	D	V	J	size
TGTGCCAGCAGACCAACCACAGGGGGGTTTGGTGGCTACACCTTC	CASRPTTGGFGGYTF	TRBD1	TRBV6-5	TRBJ1-2	-
TGTGCCACCGGAGAAAGCTCCTACGAGCAGTACTTC	CATGESSYEQYF	-	TRBV6-5	TRBJ2-7	-
TGTGCCAGAGATACAGGGTTATCACCTGGCTACACCTTC	CARDTGLSPGYTF	-	TRBV7-5	TRBJ1-2	-
TGTGCCACTAGCAGGCCCTACACCGGACAGGGGGCAGGCTACACCTTC	CATSRPYTGQGAGYTF	TRBD1	TRBV15	TRBJ1-2	-
TGCGCCAGCAGCCCTTTGGAGGGACAGGGGATCTATGGCTACACCTTC	CASSPLEGQGIYGYTF	TRBD1	TRBV5-1	TRBJ1-2	-
TGCGCCAGCAGCACCGCGGACAGTCGATATGGCTACACCTTC	CASSTADSRYGYTF	-	TRBV5-1	TRBJ1-2	once
TGCGCCAGCAGTCCCGGGATCCACGAGCAGTACTTC	CASSPGIHEQYF	-	TRBV10-1	TRBJ2-7	once
TGCGCCAGCAGCCAAGATAACGAGCAGTACTTC	CASSQDNEQYF	-	TRBV4-1	TRBJ2-7	-
TGCGCCAGCAGCCTAGAGCCGGGACTAGCGGGCGGGTGGGGCCCGGATGAGCAGTTCTTC	CASSLEPGLAGGWGPDEQFF	TRBD2	TRBV4-1	TRBJ2-1	-
TGTGCCAGCAGCCGTCGAGAGGGAAGAGGCACAGATACGCAGTATTTT	CASSRREGRGTDTQYF	-	TRBV7-9	TRBJ2-3	-
TGTGCCACCAGCGGACGGGGGGACTACAATGAGCAGTTCTTC	CATSGRGDYNEQFF	TRBD2	TRBV15	TRBJ2-1	-
TGTGCCAGCAGCTTAGTTGGGACAGGGTCCCCCCTCTCTGGAAACACCATATATTTT	CASSLVGTGSPLSGNTIYF	TRBD1	TRBV7-8	TRBJ1-3	-
TGTGCCAGCAGCTTGGTTCCAGGACAGGGATTCTACGAGCAGTACTTC	CASSLVPGQGFYEQYF	TRBD1	TRBV5-6	TRBJ2-7	-
TGCAGCGTTGAAGACCCCCAGGGTTACGAGCAGTACTTC	CSVEDPQGYEQYF	-	TRBV29-1	TRBJ2-7	few
TGTGCCACCAGCAGAGGGGGGGGGTGGCCCCGGCATTTT	CATSRGGGWPRHF	-	TRBV15	TRBJ1-5	-
TGTGCCAGCAGAAAAGACGGAGGGACGATAGTTCAGGAGGATTTT	CASRKDGGTIVQEDF	-	TRBV7-9	TRBJ1-3	-
TGTGCCAGCAGCTTAGCGCCGGGTGAGCAGTTCTTC	CASSLAPGEQFF	-	TRBV7-6	TRBJ2-1	-
TGTGCCAGCAGCCTTTTTTGCTCGACAGGGGATTATTGTGAGCAGTTCTTC	CASSLFCSTGDYCEQFF	TRBD1	TRBV7-9	TRBJ2-1	-
TGTGCCAGCAGCCCAACCGGGGAGCTGTTTTTT	CASSPTGELFF	-	TRBV7-6	TRBJ2-2	-
TGTGCCAGCAGCAACACCCTAGCGGGGGGGTCCCGGCAGTACTTC	CASSNTLAGGSRQYF	TRBD2	TRBV13	TRBJ2-7	-
TGTGCCAGCAGCTCCACGAACACCGGGGAGCTGTTTTTT	CASSSTNTGELFF	-	TRBV7-2	TRBJ2-2	-
TGCGCCAGCAGCTTAGTAGCGGGAGGCAAAGATACGCAGTATTTT	CASSLVAGGKDTQYF	TRBD2	TRBV5-1	TRBJ2-3	-
TGTGCCAGCAGCTTAGTGGGGGGGGAGCAGTTCTTC	CASSLVGGEQFF	TRBD2	TRBV13	TRBJ2-1	-
TGTGCCAGCAGTTTCCATACAGGGATGGGGGAAAAACTGTTTTTT	CASSFHTGMGEKLFF	-	TRBV6-6	TRBJ1-4	-
TGTCAGGGGGGCCGCAATCAGCCCCAGCATTTT	CQGGRNQPQHF	-	TRBV1	TRBJ1-5	once
TGTGCCAGCAGCGTCGGGATGATGAACACTGAAGCTTTCTTT	CASSVGMMNTEAFF	-	TRBV7-3	TRBJ1-1	-
TGTGCCAGCAGCTTAGGAGGGATCCCGTACTTC	CASSLGGIPYF	-	TRBV7-2	TRBJ2-7	-
TGCGCCAGCAGCCCTACCCCTGAGGAGCAAGGAGCTTTCTTT	CASSPTPEEQGAFF	-	TRBV5-1	TRBJ1-1	-
TGTGCCAGCAGCTTATCTCACCAGGGAAACGAGCAGTACTTC	CASSLSHQGNEQYF	-	TRBV7-9	TRBJ2-7	-
TGTGCCAGCAGCACAGAGACAACTTACGAGCAGTACTTC	CASSTETTYEQYF	-	TRBV7-9	TRBJ2-7	-
TGTGCCAGCAGTCAGGCCGTTACCCGTCAGGGGCAGTACTTC	CASSQAVTRQGQYF	-	TRBV28	TRBJ2-7	once
TGTGCCAGCAGTGGGGGGGAGGGATCAGGGTACACTGAAGCTTTCTTT	CASSGGEGSGYTEAFF	-	TRBV2	TRBJ1-1	-
TGTGCCAGCAGCCCTTCTCCCGGGACAGGGGAGTACGAGCAGTACTTC	CASSPSPGTGEYEQYF	TRBD1	TRBV5-6	TRBJ2-7	-
TGTGCCAGCAGTTACTCCCAGGGTAACGGGGAGCTGTTTTTT	CASSYSQGNGELFF	-	TRBV6-5	TRBJ2-2	-
TGCGCCAGCAGTCCGGCCGGGTACAATCAGCCCCAGCATTTT	CASSPAGYNQPQHF	-	TRBV5-1	TRBJ1-5	-
TGTGCCAGCAGCCCCTGGACTGCCCTCGGTCAGCCCCAGCATTTT	CASSPWTALGQPQHF	-	TRBV27	TRBJ1-5	-
TGTGCCAGCAGCTTGGGGTCGTGGGGGAGGGGCGATGAGCAGTTCTTC	CASSLGSWGRGDEQFF	TRBD2	TRBV5-6	TRBJ2-1	-
TGTGCCAGCAGCTTAGAACACGACAGGGTTGTCGGCAATGAGCAGTTCTTC	CASSLEHDRVVGNEQFF	TRBD1	TRBV11-2	TRBJ2-1	-
TGTGCTAGTGGTTCGCAGGGTGGGGAAAAACTGTTTTTT	CASGSQGGEKLFF	-	TRBV12-5	TRBJ1-4	-
TGCGCCAGTCGCGACGGACTACTCCTCCATGAGCAGTTCTTC	CASRDGLLLHEQFF	-	TRBV5-1	TRBJ2-1	-